A single sample gave rise to the 25 T cell receptor beta chains below, sequenced in a study of blood T cell repertoires in COVID-19. Some clones are missing from TCRdb's copy, which holds only in-frame ones; the method was immunoSEQ multiplex PCR. The sample yields 110,000 to 150,000 clones, around nine tenths seen once. The specimen was peripheral blood. These receptor sequences come from a human donor in a cohort sampled during active COVID-19.

The chain joins TRBV7-3 to TRBJ2-1; D might be TRBD2 (5 bases). V shed 2 bases and J shed 7 bases, with 6 bases lying between them. The CDR3 consists of 12 residues. Germline CDR1 SGHTA, CDR2 FQGTGA. This chain's CDR3 is CASSLRGNEQFF. The CDR3 DNA is TGTGCCAGCAGCTTACGGGGTAATGAGCAGTTCTTC.

The table lists this clone with a few counts. V gene TRBV14 combines with J gene TRBJ1-6, with unresolved D. CDR1 is SGHDN and CDR2 is FVKESK in the germline V gene. This CDR3 has 13 amino acids. Trimming stripped 1 base from V and 9 bases from J, with 7 bases between. As DNA, the CDR3 is TGTGCCAGCAGCCAAGTGTCCGTTTCACCCCTCCACTTT. Translating it yields CASSQVSVSPLHF. Together with reference TRBV14 and TRBJ1-6, the CDR3 gives the full variable domain: EAGVTQFPSHSVIEKGQTVTLRCDPISGHDNLYWYRRVMGKEIKFLLHFVKESKQDESGMPNNRFLAERTGGTYSTLKVQPAELEDSGVYFCASSQVSVSPLHFGNGTRLTVT.

This CDR3 reads CASSSLRPQAGGPGHEQFF. The CDR3 nucleotides are TGTGCCAGCAGCAGCCTAAGGCCCCAAGCGGGAGGGCCGGGTCATGAGCAGTTCTTC. The gene calls are TRBV21-1 and TRBJ2-1; TRBD2 is the table's D call, not checked against the DNA. TRBV21-1 is reported as a pseudogene. The CDR3 sequence is 19 residues long.

This clone was counted once. The V and J genes are TRBV7-6 and TRBJ2-2; D not certain. Germline V gene data show CDR1 as SGHVS and CDR2 as FNYEAQ. V shed 2 bases and J shed 4 bases, with 11 bases lying between them. CDR3 length: 15 residues. CDR3 region: CASSLLSTSTGELFF. Written as DNA, the CDR3 is TGTGCCAGCAGCTTATTAAGTACATCCACCGGGGAGCTGTTTTTT.

On this clone: The identical CDR3 is also encoded by other nucleotide sequences in the sample. This rearrangement joins TRBV5-1 to TRBJ2-5, with D maybe TRBD1 (6 bases). Germline CDR1 SGHRS, CDR2 YFSETQ. The CDR3 has 15 residues. V lost 0 bases, J lost 4 bases, and 13 bases lay in between. The CDR3 DNA follows: TGCGCCAGCAGCTTGGGGAGCCCGACAGGAGAGACCCAGTACTTC. Amino acids: CASSLGSPTGETQYF.

J is TRBJ2-5 and V is TRBV9; D remains unclear. With 4 bases removed from V and 2 bases from J, the gap between germline ends came to 12 bases. The CDR3 loop spans 14 amino acids. In germline, CDR1 is SGDLS, CDR2 YYNGEE. CDR3 amino acids: CASSPTPTQETQYF. In DNA, the CDR3 is TGTGCCAGCAGCCCGACCCCGACTCAAGAGACCCAGTACTTC.

The chain carries TRBV25-1 and TRBJ1-5; 8 bases map to TRBD1. The CDR3 spans 14 residues. Germline CDR1 and CDR2: MGHDK and SYGVNS. J was trimmed by 4 bases and V by 6 bases; bases with no gene match: 5. The CDR3, as DNA: TGTGCCAGCAGCCAGGGGGCATGGAATCAGCCCCAGCATTTT. This translates into CASSQGAWNQPQHF. Together with reference TRBV25-1 and TRBJ1-5, the CDR3 gives the full variable domain: EADIYQTPRYLVIGTGKKITLECSQTMGHDKMYWYQQDPGMELHLIHYSYGVNSTEKGDLSSESTVSRIRTEHFPLTLESARPSHTSQYLCASSQGAWNQPQHFGDGTRLSIL.

The V and J genes are TRBV2 and TRBJ2-7, with TRBD2 matching 10 bases. From germline, CDR1 is SNHLY and CDR2 FYNNEI. This CDR3 contains 13 residues. The V gene end was trimmed by 6 bases and the J gene end by 3 bases; junction bases not matched to a gene: 2. As DNA, the CDR3 is TGTGCCAGCAGAACTAGCGGGATCTACGAGCAGTACTTC. The encoded protein is CASRTSGIYEQYF. The full variable domain, its missing parts supplied by reference TRBV2 and TRBJ2-7, is EPEVTQTPSHQVTQMGQEVILRCVPISNHLYFYWYRQILGQKVEFLVSFYNNEISEKSEIFDDQFSVERPDGSNFTLKIRSTKLEDSAMYFCASRTSGIYEQYFGPGTRLTVT.

J is TRBJ1-1 and V is TRBV5-4; 7 bases are shared with TRBD1. V lost 3 bases to trimming and J lost 1 base; unmatched junction nucleotides: 9. The CDR3 is 16 amino acids. The germline gives CDR1 SGHNT, CDR2 YYREEE (reference sequence). CDR3 in amino acids: CASSSDRVFGNTEAFF. The CDR3 bases are TGTGCCAGCAGCTCCGACAGGGTTTTCGGGAACACTGAAGCTTTCTTT.

This chain links TRBV4-1 with TRBJ1-2; the match to TRBD1 covers 9 bases. This CDR3 region has 14 residues. The germline gives CDR1 MGHRA, CDR2 YSYEKL. The V gene end was trimmed by 4 bases and the J gene end by 5 bases; junction bases not matched to a gene: 5. The CDR3 DNA reads TGCGCCAGCAGCCCCCGACAGGGGGGATATGGCTACACCTTC. It is translated as CASSPRQGGYGYTF.

The chain joins TRBV7-3 to TRBJ2-3; a weak D match, TRBD1 (5 bases). CDR1 is SGHTA and CDR2 is FQGTGA in the germline V gene. The CDR3 covers 13 residues. Trimming removed 4 bases from V and 5 bases from J, with 10 bases in between. CDR3 sequence: CASSSGLGDTQYF. In nucleotides, the CDR3 is TGTGCCAGCAGCTCAGGGTTAGGAGATACGCAGTATTTT.

The rearrangement joins TRBV13 to TRBJ1-6, with 9 positions matching TRBD1. This CDR3 has 17 residues. The V gene end was trimmed by 6 bases and the J gene end by 2 bases; junction bases not matched to a gene: 8. Germline CDR1 and CDR2: PRHDT and FYEKMQ (reference sequence). The CDR3 sequence is CASSSRGTGPYNSPLHF. The CDR3 coding sequence is TGTGCCAGCAGTTCACGGGGGACAGGGCCCTATAATTCACCCCTCCACTTT.

The chain carries TRBV4-1 and TRBJ1-6; D gene uncertain. Germline-derived CDR1 and CDR2 are MGHRA and YSYEKL. V shed 4 bases and J shed 7 bases, with 8 bases lying between them. This CDR3 is 13 amino acids long. CDR3 sequence: CASSPSPNSPLHF. The CDR3 region has the DNA TGCGCCAGCAGCCCTAGCCCCAATTCACCCCTCCACTTT.

The V call is TRBV5-5, the J call TRBJ1-5; D is perhaps TRBD1 (5 bases). CDR1 and CDR2 (germline): SGHKS, YYEKEE (reference sequence). The CDR3 loop spans 15 amino acids. V gave up 8 bases and J gave up 0 bases, with 15 bases separating them. The CDR3 DNA sequence: TGTGCCAGTTCGGCGGACACCGATAGCAATCAGCCCCAGCATTTT. It yields the protein CASSADTDSNQPQHF.

The V and J genes are TRBV3-1 (or the pseudogene TRBV3-2) and TRBJ2-6; D might be TRBD1 (5 bases). Per germline, CDR1 LGHDT and CDR2 YNNKEL (reference sequence). The germline V and J ends were trimmed by 1 base and 1 base, with 14 bases remaining between them. The CDR3 loop spans 18 amino acids. This chain's CDR3 is CASSQGRGGSSGANVLTF. CDR3 nucleotide sequence: TGTGCCAGCAGCCAAGGTAGGGGTGGATCTTCTGGGGCCAACGTCCTGACTTTC.

The chain combines TRBV30 with TRBJ2-7, with D tentatively TRBD1 (5 bases). The CDR3 totals 13 residues. The V and J ends lost 4 bases and 6 bases respectively, with 16 bases between them. Germline CDR1 GTSNPN, CDR2 SVGIG (reference sequence). The CDR3 DNA is TGTGCCTGGACAGGGTATCCCCTCCGCGAGCAGTACTTC. Protein sequence: CAWTGYPLREQYF.

The chain has TRBV4-1 and TRBJ1-5; 8 nucleotides match TRBD1. In germline, CDR1 is MGHRA, CDR2 YSYEKL. The CDR3 is 15 residues long. V shed 6 bases and J 8 bases; nucleotides not matched to a gene: 12. CDR3 region: CASSFRGQGGEPQHF. Here the CDR3 DNA reads TGCGCCAGCAGTTTTCGAGGACAGGGAGGAGAGCCCCAGCATTTT.

This chain connects TRBV20-1 to TRBJ2-7, with D perhaps TRBD2 (5 bases). Germline CDR1 DFQATT, CDR2 SNEGSKA (reference sequence). With 2 bases removed from V and 7 bases from J, the gap between germline ends came to 9 bases. The CDR3 contains 11 residues. The DNA of the CDR3 is TGCAGTGCTAGATACCTAGCAGAGCAGTACTTC. Protein: CSARYLAEQYF.

J is TRBJ1-6 and V is TRBV28, with a tentative D call TRBD1 (5 bases). CDR3 length equals 16 residues. CDR1 and CDR2 from the germline V gene are MDHEN and SYDVKM. V lost 2 bases to trimming and J lost 7 bases, with 15 bases between them. The CDR3, as DNA: TGTGCCAGCAGTTTAGGGGCTGACACCTTCAATTCACCCCTCCACTTT. Translated, it gives CASSLGADTFNSPLHF.

This chain connects TRBV5-4 to TRBJ2-1; 8 bases are shared with TRBD2. V gave up 0 bases and J gave up 14 bases; unmatched junction bases: 7. The length of the CDR3 is 13 residues. Per germline, CDR1 SGHNT and CDR2 YYREEE (reference sequence). DNA for the CDR3: TGTGCCAGCAGCTTGGCAGGACTAGCAGGAAAGTTCTTC. Its translation: CASSLAGLAGKFF.

The genes are TRBV28 and TRBJ2-1; unclear D gene. The V and J ends lost 2 bases and 10 bases respectively, with 6 bases between them. The CDR3 runs to 11 residues. Germline assignment: CDR1 MDHEN and CDR2 SYDVKM. The CDR3 DNA is TGTGCCAGCAGTTTAAAGCGAGAGCAGTTCTTC. This codes for CASSLKREQFF.

This clone has just one count. The chain has TRBV14 and TRBJ1-2, with 10 bases matching TRBD1. J gave up 5 bases and V 3 bases, and 3 bases lay outside the gene matches. CDR1 SGHDN and CDR2 FVKESK come from the germline V gene. The CDR3 runs to 14 residues. The CDR3, as DNA: TGTGCCAGCAGCCAGCAGGGACAGGGGTATGGCTACACCTTC. Translating it yields CASSQQGQGYGYTF. Drawing the rest from reference TRBV14 and TRBJ1-2, the complete variable domain is EAGVTQFPSHSVIEKGQTVTLRCDPISGHDNLYWYRRVMGKEIKFLLHFVKESKQDESGMPNNRFLAERTGGTYSTLKVQPAELEDSGVYFCASSQQGQGYGYTFGSGTRLTVV.

The chain is built from TRBV5-4 and TRBJ2-7, with D perhaps matching TRBD2 (5 bases). From germline, CDR1 is SGHNT and CDR2 YYREEE (reference sequence). This CDR3 is 13 amino acids long. Between the trimmed V and J ends, which lost 4 bases and 7 bases, there was a span of 15 bases. Written as DNA, the CDR3 is TGTGCCAGCAGCATAGGACTGATACGAGAGCAGTACTTC. Amino acid sequence: CASSIGLIREQYF.

V and J are TRBV7-3 and TRBJ2-1; 14 positions match TRBD2. The CDR3 extends over 15 amino acids. Germline trimming cut 3 bases from V and 8 bases from J; bases unmatched to any gene: 3. Germline CDR1 is SGHTA and CDR2 is FQGTGA. The CDR3 protein is CASSLTSGGADEQFF. The DNA for the CDR3 is TGTGCCAGCAGCTTGACTAGCGGGGGGGCCGATGAGCAGTTCTTC.

CDR3 sequence (DNA): TGTGCCAGCAGCTTGGGGCGGGGAAACTACAATGAGCAGTTCTTC. Its translation: CASSLGRGNYNEQFF. V usage is TRBV7-2 and J usage is TRBJ2-1; perhaps TRBD2 as D (6 bases). This CDR3 region has 15 residues. V lost 3 bases and J lost 3, with 12 bases in between. Germline V gene sequence: CDR1 SGHTA, CDR2 FQGNSA.